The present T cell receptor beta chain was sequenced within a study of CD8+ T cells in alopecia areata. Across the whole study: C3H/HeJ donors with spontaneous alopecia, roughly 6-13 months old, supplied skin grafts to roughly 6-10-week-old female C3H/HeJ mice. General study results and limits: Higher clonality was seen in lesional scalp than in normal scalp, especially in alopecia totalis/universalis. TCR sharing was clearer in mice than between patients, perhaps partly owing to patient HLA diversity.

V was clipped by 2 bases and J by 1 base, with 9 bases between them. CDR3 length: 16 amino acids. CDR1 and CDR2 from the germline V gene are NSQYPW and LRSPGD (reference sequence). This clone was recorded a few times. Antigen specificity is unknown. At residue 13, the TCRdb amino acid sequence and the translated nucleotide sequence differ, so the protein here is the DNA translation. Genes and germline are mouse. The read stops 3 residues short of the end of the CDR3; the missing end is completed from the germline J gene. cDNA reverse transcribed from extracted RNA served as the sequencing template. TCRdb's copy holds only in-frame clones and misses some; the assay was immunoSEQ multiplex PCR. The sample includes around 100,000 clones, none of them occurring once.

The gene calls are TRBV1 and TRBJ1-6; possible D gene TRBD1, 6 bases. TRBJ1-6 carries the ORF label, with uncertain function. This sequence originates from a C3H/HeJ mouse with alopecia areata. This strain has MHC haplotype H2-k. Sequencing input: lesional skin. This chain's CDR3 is CTCSAIQGSYNSPLYF. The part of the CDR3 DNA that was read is TGCACCTGCAGTGCAATACAGGGCTCCTATAATTCGCCC.